This TCR beta chain was found in a study of cytotoxic CD8 clonotypes in ibrutinib-treated CLL. The wider study: 25 or so partial and 2 complete responses; at median approximately 6 years, about 14 remitted, approximately 12 progressed.

This clone was observed a single time. V dropped 7 bases and J dropped 10; count of bases not matched to a gene: 9. CDR3 length: 13 amino acids. Germline lookup yields CDR1 SQVTM and CDR2 ANQGSEA. The method was immunoSEQ multiplex PCR; TCRdb's version includes in-frame clones alone and lacks a portion of them. This table has about 160,000 clones, over 65% appearing once. The TCR originated in a human donor with chronic lymphocytic leukemia. This sequence joins TRBV29-1 and TRBJ1-6, with 8 bases aligning to TRBD1. The sequencing here drew on PBMCs, taken after 12 months of ibrutinib treatment. This CDR3 reads CSAKQGEGSPLHF. CDR3 DNA sequence: TGCAGCGCTAAACAGGGGGAAGGCTCACCCCTCCACTTT.